Described below is a single T cell receptor beta chain sequence and its context. Its antigen remains unidentified. The entry originates in a study of human CD8 memory T cell subsets. Study-wide findings and caveats: Sequencing was confined to T cell receptor beta chains in the study. Among T cells, stem-like memory and precursor exhausted subsets showed similarly high diversity, unlike effector memory cells.

The CDR3 is 15 residues long. TSTEM, the stem-like memory CD8+ T cells, were CCR7+ PD-1- TIGIT-. Scientists made TCR beta libraries using UMI-labeled 5' RACE. From its re-call of the 5' RACE reads, TCRdb lists each CDR3 protein once, without DNA. This sample's clone table lists more than 6,500 distinct CDR3 sequences. The receptor was isolated from a human donor in good health. The sequencing input was CD8+ stem-like memory T cells (TSCM and TCM) sorted from PBMCs. The sample's subset: stem-like memory CD8 T cells (TSTEM), CCR7+ PD-1- TIGIT-. The gene calls are TRBV21-1 and TRBJ2-2; there is no DNA to check the TCRdb D call of TRBD1. TRBV21-1 is assigned pseudogene status. CDR3: CASSNRTPENGELFF.